This TCR beta chain was identified during a study of post-analysis software for immune sequencing data. The wider study: Relapsing-remitting, secondary progressive and progressive-relapsing courses of multiple sclerosis were included.

CDR3 length: 16 amino acids. Germline CDR1 SGHTA, CDR2 FQGNSA. As to this clonotype: As yet, its antigen is unknown.

Points from the study as a whole: Compared with controls, patients had more of about 5 TRBV segments, including TRBV5-6, TRBV5-1 and TRBV20-1.

Sequencing libraries made from TCR beta cDNA carried unique molecular identifiers. T cells numbering 1 to 10 million yielded cDNA molecules that totaled about 500,000. TCRdb analysed the PCR reads with MiXCR anew, one entry per CDR3 protein. The sample lists 250,000 to 300,000 distinct CDR3 sequences, 35% to 40% occurring once. The clonotype originates from a girl between 5 and 17 years old with multiple sclerosis. The J gene is TRBJ2-5, the V gene TRBV7-2; D remains ambiguous. The J call is in doubt because the DNA end fits TRBJ2-7 better. Sequencing input: blood. The CDR3 reads CASSLAGPAGHYEQYF. CDR3 nucleotides: TGTGCCAGCAGCTTAGCTGGCCCCGCTGGTCACTACGAGCAGTACTTC.